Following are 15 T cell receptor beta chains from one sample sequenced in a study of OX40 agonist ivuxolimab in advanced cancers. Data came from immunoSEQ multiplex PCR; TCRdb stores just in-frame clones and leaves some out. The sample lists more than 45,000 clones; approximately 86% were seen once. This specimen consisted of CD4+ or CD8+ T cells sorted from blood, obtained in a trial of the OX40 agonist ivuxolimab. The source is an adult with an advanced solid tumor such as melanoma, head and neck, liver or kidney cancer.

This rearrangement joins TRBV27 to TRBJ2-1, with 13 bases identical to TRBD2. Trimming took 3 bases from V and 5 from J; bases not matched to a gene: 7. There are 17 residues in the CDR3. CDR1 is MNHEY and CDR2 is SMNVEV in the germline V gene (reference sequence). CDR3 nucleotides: TGTGCCAGCAGTTTTCTGACTAGCGGGGGGCCAAACAATGAGCAGTTCTTC. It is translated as CASSFLTSGGPNNEQFF.

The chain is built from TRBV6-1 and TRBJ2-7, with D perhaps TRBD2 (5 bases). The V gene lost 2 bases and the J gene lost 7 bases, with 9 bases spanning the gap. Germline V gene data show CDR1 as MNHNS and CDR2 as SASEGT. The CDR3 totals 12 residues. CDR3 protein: CASSEFGEEQYF. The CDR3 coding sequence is TGTGCCAGCAGTGAATTCGGGGAGGAGCAGTACTTC.

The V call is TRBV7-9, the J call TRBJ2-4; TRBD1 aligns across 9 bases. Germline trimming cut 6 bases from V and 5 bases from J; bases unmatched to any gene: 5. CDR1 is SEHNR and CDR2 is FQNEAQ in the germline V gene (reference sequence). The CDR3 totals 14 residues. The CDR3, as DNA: TGTGCCAGCAGTCCAAGACAGGGGGAAAACATTCAGTACTTC. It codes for CASSPRQGENIQYF.

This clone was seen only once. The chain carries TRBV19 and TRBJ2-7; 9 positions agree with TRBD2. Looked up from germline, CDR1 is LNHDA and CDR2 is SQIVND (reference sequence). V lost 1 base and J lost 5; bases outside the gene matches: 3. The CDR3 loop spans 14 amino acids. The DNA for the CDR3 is TGTGCCAGTAGTATAGCCATAGCGGGGGACGAGCAGTACTTC. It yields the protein CASSIAIAGDEQYF. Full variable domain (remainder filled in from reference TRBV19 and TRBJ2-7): DGGITQSPKYLFRKEGQNVTLSCEQNLNHDAMYWYRQDPGQGLRLIYYSQIVNDFQKGDIAEGYSVSREKKESFPLTVTSAQKNPTAFYLCASSIAIAGDEQYFGPGTRLTVT.

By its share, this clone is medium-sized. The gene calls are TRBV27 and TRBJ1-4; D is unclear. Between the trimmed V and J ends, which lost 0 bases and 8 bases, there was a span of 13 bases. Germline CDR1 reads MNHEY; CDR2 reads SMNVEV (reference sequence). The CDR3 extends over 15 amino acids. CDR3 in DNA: TGTGCCAGCAGTTTATCGATGTGGGGAGGCGAAAAACTGTTTTTT. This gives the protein CASSLSMWGGEKLFF.

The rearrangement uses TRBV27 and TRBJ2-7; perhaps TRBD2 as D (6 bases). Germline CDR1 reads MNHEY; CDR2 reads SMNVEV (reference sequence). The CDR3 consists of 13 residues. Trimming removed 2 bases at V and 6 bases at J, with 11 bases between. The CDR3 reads CASSLSWRGEQYF. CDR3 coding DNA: TGTGCCAGCAGTTTAAGTTGGCGGGGCGAGCAGTACTTC.

CDR3 in amino acids: CASSARPTSPYEQYF. The DNA of the CDR3 is TGTGCCAGCAGCGCCCGCCCGACTAGCCCTTACGAGCAGTACTTC. The chain joins TRBV9 to TRBJ2-7; TRBD2 matches 7 bases. The CDR3 extends over 15 amino acids. V was pared by 3 bases and J by 4 bases, with 10 bases of the junction left unmatched. Germline-derived CDR1 and CDR2 are SGDLS and YYNGEE.

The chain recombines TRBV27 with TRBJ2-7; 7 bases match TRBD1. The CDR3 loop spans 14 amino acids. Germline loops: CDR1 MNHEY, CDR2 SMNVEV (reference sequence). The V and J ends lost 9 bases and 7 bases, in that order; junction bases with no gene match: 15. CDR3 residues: CASGNHTGAREQYF. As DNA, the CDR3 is TGTGCCAGTGGGAATCATACAGGGGCGAGGGAGCAGTACTTC.

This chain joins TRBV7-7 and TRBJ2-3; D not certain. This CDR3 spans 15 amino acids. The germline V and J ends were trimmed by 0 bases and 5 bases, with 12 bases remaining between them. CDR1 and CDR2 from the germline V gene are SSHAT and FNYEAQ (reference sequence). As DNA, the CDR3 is TGTGCCAGCAGCTTAGCGAAGTTTGGGAAAGATACGCAGTATTTT. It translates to CASSLAKFGKDTQYF.

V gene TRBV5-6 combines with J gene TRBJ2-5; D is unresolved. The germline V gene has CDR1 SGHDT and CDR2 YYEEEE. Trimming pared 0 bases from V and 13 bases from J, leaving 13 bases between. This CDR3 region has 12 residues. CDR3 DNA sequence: TGTGCCAGCAGCTTGGCCAGTACCCCTTGGTACTTC. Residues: CASSLASTPWYF.

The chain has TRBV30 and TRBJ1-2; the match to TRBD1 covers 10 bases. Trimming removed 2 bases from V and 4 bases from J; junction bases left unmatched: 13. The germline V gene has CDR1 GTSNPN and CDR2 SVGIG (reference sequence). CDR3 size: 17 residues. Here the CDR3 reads CAWSSPWEGQGFYGYTF. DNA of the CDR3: TGTGCCTGGAGTAGCCCTTGGGAGGGACAGGGGTTCTATGGCTACACCTTC.

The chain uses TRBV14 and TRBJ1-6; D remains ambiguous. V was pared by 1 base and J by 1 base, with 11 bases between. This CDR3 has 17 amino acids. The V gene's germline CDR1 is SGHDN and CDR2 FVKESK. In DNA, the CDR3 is TGTGCCAGCAGCCAAGTTCCAGGATGGTCCTATAATTCACCCCTCCACTTT. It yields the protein CASSQVPGWSYNSPLHF. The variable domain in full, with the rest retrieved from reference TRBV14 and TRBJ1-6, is EAGVTQFPSHSVIEKGQTVTLRCDPISGHDNLYWYRRVMGKEIKFLLHFVKESKQDESGMPNNRFLAERTGGTYSTLKVQPAELEDSGVYFCASSQVPGWSYNSPLHFGNGTRLTVT.

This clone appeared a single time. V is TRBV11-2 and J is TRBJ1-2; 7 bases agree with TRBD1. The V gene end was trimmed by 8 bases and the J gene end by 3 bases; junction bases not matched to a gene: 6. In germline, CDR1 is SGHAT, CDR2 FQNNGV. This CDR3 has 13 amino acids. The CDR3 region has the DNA TGTGCCAGCCAGGGGGGGGCAGACTATGGCTACACCTTC. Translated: CASQGGADYGYTF. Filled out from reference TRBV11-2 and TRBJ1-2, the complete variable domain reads EAGVAQSPRYKIIEKRQSVAFWCNPISGHATLYWYQQILGQGPKLLIQFQNNGVVDDSQLPKDRFSAERLKGVDSTLKIQPAKLEDSAVYLCASQGGADYGYTFGSGTRLTVV.

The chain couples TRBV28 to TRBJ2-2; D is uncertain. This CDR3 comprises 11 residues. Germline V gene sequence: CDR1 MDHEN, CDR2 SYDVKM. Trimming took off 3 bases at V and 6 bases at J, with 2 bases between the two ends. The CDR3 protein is CASSFSGELFF. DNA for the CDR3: TGTGCCAGCAGTTTCTCCGGGGAGCTGTTTTTT.

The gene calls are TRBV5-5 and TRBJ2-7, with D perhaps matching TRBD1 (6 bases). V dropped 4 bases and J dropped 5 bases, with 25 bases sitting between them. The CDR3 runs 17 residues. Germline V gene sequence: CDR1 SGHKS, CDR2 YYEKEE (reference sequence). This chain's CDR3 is CASSLPPGQGVRDEQYF. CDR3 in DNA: TGTGCCAGCAGCCTGCCCCCGGGACAAGGGGTTCGGGACGAGCAGTACTTC.